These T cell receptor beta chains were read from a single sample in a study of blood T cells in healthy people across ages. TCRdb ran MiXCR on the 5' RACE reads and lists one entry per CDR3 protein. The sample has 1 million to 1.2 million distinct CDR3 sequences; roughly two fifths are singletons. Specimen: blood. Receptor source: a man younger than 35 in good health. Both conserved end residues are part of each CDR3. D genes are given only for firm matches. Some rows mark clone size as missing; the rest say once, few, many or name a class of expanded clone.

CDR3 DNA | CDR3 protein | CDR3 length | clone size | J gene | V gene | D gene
TGTGCCAGCAGTGCCGGACGGGAGCAGTTCTTC | CASSAGREQFF | 11 | NA | TRBJ2-1 | TRBV6-2/TRBV6-3 | NA
TGTGCCAGCGGCCCGGGACTAGCGGACAATGAGCAGTTCTTC | CASGPGLADNEQFF | 14 | once | TRBJ2-1 | TRBV7-3 | TRBD2
TGTGCCAGCAGTACACGGGACCACATGAACACCGGGGAGCTGTTTTTT | CASSTRDHMNTGELFF | 16 | NA | TRBJ2-2 | TRBV28 | NA
TGCGCCAGCAGCTTGGGTCTCCACTCCTACAATGAGCAGTACTTC | CASSLGLHSYNEQYF | 15 | once | TRBJ2-5 | TRBV5-1 | NA
TGCAGTGCTAGAGATCCGAGCGGGGGGAGGGGCACAGATACGCAGTATTTT | CSARDPSGGRGTDTQYF | 17 | few | TRBJ2-3 | TRBV20-1 | TRBD2
TGTGCCAGCAGTCCGAACACTGAAGCTTTCTTT | CASSPNTEAFF | 11 | many | TRBJ1-1 | TRBV12-3/TRBV12-4 | NA
TGTGCCAGCAGTTACTCAGCGGGGGACGAGCAGTACTTC | CASSYSAGDEQYF | 13 | NA | TRBJ2-7 | TRBV6-6 | TRBD2
TGTGCCAGCAAATTGGGGATGAACACTGAAGCTTTCTTT | CASKLGMNTEAFF | 13 | few | TRBJ1-1 | TRBV27 | NA
TGTGCCACCAGCAGGGAGCGGGACGTCTCTCCAGCTTTCTTT | CATSRERDVSPAFF | 14 | NA | TRBJ1-1 | TRBV15 | NA
TGTGCCAGCAGTTCTGGGTCGGGGTGGGGCGGGACAGATACGCAGTATTTT | CASSSGSGWGGTDTQYF | 17 | NA | TRBJ2-3 | TRBV6-5 | NA
TGTGCCAGTGGGGAAGGGGTTCGTAGCAATCAGCCCCAGCATTTT | CASGEGVRSNQPQHF | 15 | few | TRBJ1-5 | TRBV15 | NA
TGTGCCAGCAGCAAAGGAGGCATAGGGCGCGGCTACACCTTC | CASSKGGIGRGYTF | 14 | few | TRBJ1-2 | TRBV21-1 | NA
TGTGCCTGGAGCGGGGGGGATGAGCAGTTCTTC | CAWSGGDEQFF | 11 | NA | TRBJ2-1 | TRBV11-2 | TRBD2
TGTGCCAGCAGCCACGACAGGGGACCCAAGGAGCAGTTCTTC | CASSHDRGPKEQFF | 14 | NA | TRBJ2-1 | TRBV11-1 | TRBD1
TGTGCCAGCAGACCCAGGAACCTCTCCTACAATGAGCAGTACTTC | CASRPRNLSYNEQYF | 15 | NA | TRBJ2-7 | TRBV6-2/TRBV6-3 | NA
TGTGCCATCAGTGTGGACAAGGTGGGTGGCTACACCTTC | CAISVDKVGGYTF | 13 | NA | TRBJ1-2 | TRBV10-3 | NA
TGCGTCAGCAGCTGGACGGACAGTAACTATGGCTACACCTTC | CVSSWTDSNYGYTF | 14 | NA | TRBJ1-2 | TRBV5-1 | NA
TGTGCCAGCAGTTTATCAGGAGCAGGGGGCTTTGATGGCTACACCTTC | CASSLSGAGGFDGYTF | 16 | NA | TRBJ1-2 | TRBV27 | TRBD1
TGTGCCAGCAGCCGAGCTGGGGGAAGTAGGTATGAGCAGTTCTTC | CASSRAGGSRYEQFF | 15 | few | TRBJ2-1 | TRBV7-3 | NA
TGTGCCAGCAGGAACGGGGCGTATGGCTACACCTTC | CASRNGAYGYTF | 12 | NA | TRBJ1-2 | TRBV6-6 | NA
TGTGCCAGCAGCGTAGAGCTTAATGAAAAACTGTTTTTT | CASSVELNEKLFF | 13 | NA | TRBJ1-4 | TRBV7-2 | NA
TGCAGTGCTAGAGATACTGCCTCTAACGCTGTGTCCCAGTACTTC | CSARDTASNAVSQYF | 15 | NA | TRBJ2-7 | TRBV20-1 | NA
TGCAGTGCTAGATACTTAGCGGGGGAAGCCTACAATGAGCAGTTCTTC | CSARYLAGEAYNEQFF | 16 | many | TRBJ2-1 | TRBV20-1 | TRBD2
TGTGCCAGCAGTTTACTAGGGACTAGCTACAATGAGCAGTACTTC | CASSLLGTSYNEQYF | 15 | NA | TRBJ2-7 | TRBV12-3/TRBV12-4 | TRBD2
TGTGCCAGCAGTTACTCTCGGGTCTTGAACACTGAAGCTTTCTTT | CASSYSRVLNTEAFF | 15 | few | TRBJ1-1 | TRBV6-5 | NA
TGCAGCGTTGAAGCGACAGGGTTGCCCGGGCAGTACTTC | CSVEATGLPGQYF | 13 | few | TRBJ2-7 | TRBV29-1 | TRBD1
TGCGCCAGCAGCTTGGGGGACGGGGTAGCCAATTCACCCCTCCACTTT | CASSLGDGVANSPLHF | 16 | NA | TRBJ1-6 | TRBV5-1 | NA
TGTGCCAGCAGCCCTGGACAGGGATTTCCCTATGGCTACACCTTC | CASSPGQGFPYGYTF | 15 | NA | TRBJ1-2 | TRBV7-2 | TRBD1
TGTGCCAGCAGTGAGACTAGCGGGGCCGCCGGGGAGCTGTTTTTT | CASSETSGAAGELFF | 15 | NA | TRBJ2-2 | TRBV6-2/TRBV6-3 | TRBD2
TGCAGTGCTCGATGGGACTCCTACAATGAGCAGTTCTTC | CSARWDSYNEQFF | 13 | NA | TRBJ2-1 | TRBV20-1 | NA
TGTGCCAGCAGCGTAGATCCACAGGGTACCCACAATGAGCAGTACTTC | CASSVDPQGTHNEQYF | 16 | NA | TRBJ2-5 | TRBV9 | NA
TGTGCCAGCAGCTTTACGGACACCGGGGAGCTGTTTTTT | CASSFTDTGELFF | 13 | few | TRBJ2-2 | TRBV7-9 | NA
TGTGCCAGCAGCTGGGGGGGGACAGACACTGAAGCTTTCTTT | CASSWGGTDTEAFF | 14 | NA | TRBJ1-1 | TRBV7-9 | TRBD1
TGTGCCAGTCCGGACGGACCATCAGAGACCCAGTACTTC | CASPDGPSETQYF | 13 | NA | TRBJ2-5 | TRBV12-3/TRBV12-4 | NA
TGTGCCAGCAGCTTAGCGTCGACTAGCGGGGTCTCCTACGAGCAGTACTTC | CASSLASTSGVSYEQYF | 17 | few | TRBJ2-7 | TRBV7-2 | TRBD2
TGTGCCAGCAGCCAGGATCTGTCGAGCCCGAAAGAGACCCAGTACTTC | CASSQDLSSPKETQYF | 16 | few | TRBJ2-5 | TRBV3-1 | NA
TGTGCCAGCTCACCATTGAGGGTAAATGAGCAGTTCTTC | CASSPLRVNEQFF | 13 | NA | TRBJ2-1 | TRBV18 | NA
TGTGCCAGCAGTTCTGGGGCCCCGGGAAGGACAGATACGCAGTATTTT | CASSSGAPGRTDTQYF | 16 | few | TRBJ2-3 | TRBV12-3/TRBV12-4 | NA
TGTGCCAGCAGCTCCTCCGGGACAGGGGTTCGGAAGACCCAGTACTTC | CASSSSGTGVRKTQYF | 16 | NA | TRBJ2-5 | TRBV6-2/TRBV6-3 | TRBD1
TGTGCCAGCAGTCTTCGTCCGATAGGGACCATAGCTTTCTTT | CASSLRPIGTIAFF | 14 | once | TRBJ1-1 | TRBV28 | NA
TGCAGCGTTGAAGATCCGACAGGGGAAGAGACCCAGTACTTC | CSVEDPTGEETQYF | 14 | many | TRBJ2-5 | TRBV29-1 | TRBD1
TGCGCCAGCAGCCAAGATATTACTACAGGGGGTAGTGGCTACACCTTC | CASSQDITTGGSGYTF | 16 | few | TRBJ1-2 | TRBV4-3 | TRBD1
TGTGCCAGCAGCCGAGGGGACGGGGATGGCTACACCTTC | CASSRGDGDGYTF | 13 | NA | TRBJ1-2 | TRBV7-2 | NA
TGTGCCAGCAGCCAACCCGGGACACCTTCTAGCTATGGCTACACCTTC | CASSQPGTPSSYGYTF | 16 | NA | TRBJ1-2 | TRBV7-8 | NA
TGTGCCAGCAGTCCCCTTGTCTCGGACATTCAGTACTTC | CASSPLVSDIQYF | 13 | NA | TRBJ2-4 | TRBV27 | NA
TGCAGGGTTGACGCCCACGGGACACCCTATGGCTACACCTTC | CRVDAHGTPYGYTF | 14 | NA | TRBJ1-2 | TRBV29-1 | NA
TGCGCCAGCAGCCAAACGGACAGCACCTACGAGCAGTACTTC | CASSQTDSTYEQYF | 14 | NA | TRBJ2-7 | TRBV4-1 | NA
TGCGCCAGCAGCCAAGCACACACCAGTCAGCCCCAGCATTTT | CASSQAHTSQPQHF | 14 | few | TRBJ1-5 | TRBV4-1 | NA
TGCGCCAGCAGCCAAGAAGGGGTGGGGGGGCCCTACAATGAGCAGTTCTTC | CASSQEGVGGPYNEQFF | 17 | NA | TRBJ2-1 | TRBV4-3 | NA